Presented here are 8 T cell receptor beta chains from one specimen sequenced in a study of human T cells and chemical hapten exposure. One entry per CDR3 protein results from TCRdb running MiXCR on the RACE reads. The top ten clones hold under 8.5% of a sample with some 180,000 distinct CDR3 sequences, about 22% of them seen once. Time point defined: patch test 1, 2 weeks after DPC sensitization. Noted treatment: therapeutic diphenylcyclopropenone sensitization with weekly scalp DPC. The sample consisted of whole blood, taken in connection with sensitization to the hapten diphenylcyclopropenone (DPC). The origin of the receptors is a woman aged 45-65 years with alopecia areata. Some clones in this sample may be carry-over from other donors' samples.

The chain has TRBV12-3 or TRBV12-4 and TRBJ2-4, with TRBD1 identical over 7 bases. The CDR3 consists of 14 residues. The V and J ends lost 7 bases and 1 base, in that order; junction bases with no gene match: 4. In DNA form, the CDR3 reads TGTGCCAGCAAACTACAGGGGGCCAAAAACATTCAGTACTTC. As protein: CASKLQGAKNIQYF.

The CDR3 nucleotides are TGTGCCAGCGGCCTAGCGGGATCCTCCTACAATGAGCAGTTCTTC. This sequence encodes CASGLAGSSYNEQFF. The J gene is TRBJ2-1, the V gene TRBV11-2, with 9 bases that match TRBD2. CDR3 size: 15 residues. CDR1 SGHAT and CDR2 FQNNGV come from the germline V gene. The ends lost 8 bases at V and 0 bases at J; junction bases unmatched: 5.

This chain connects TRBV27 to TRBJ2-1, with 10 bases matching TRBD2. Germline CDR1 reads MNHEY; CDR2 reads SMNVEV (reference sequence). After removal of 5 bases from V and 5 bases from J, the junction contained 9 bases not matched to a gene. The CDR3 totals 16 residues. CDR3 coding DNA: TGTGCCAGCAGTGCCCCACTAGCGGGAACAAACAATGAGCAGTTCTTC. Translation gives CASSAPLAGTNNEQFF.

This clonotype was seen a few times. This sequence joins TRBV7-2 and TRBJ2-1; D not resolved. CDR1 and CDR2 from the germline V gene are SGHTA and FQGNSA. The CDR3 contains 15 residues. V was pared by 5 bases and J by 0 bases, with 11 bases between. CDR3 sequence reads: CASSLRADSYNEQFF. The CDR3 DNA reads TGTGCCAGCAGCCTTCGAGCTGACTCCTACAATGAGCAGTTCTTC.

In this sample, this clonotype turned up a few times. The V and J genes are TRBV20-1 and TRBJ2-1; weak D call: TRBD2 (6 bases). V lost 2 bases, J lost 7 bases, and 12 bases lay in between. In germline, CDR1 is DFQATT, CDR2 SNEGSKA (reference sequence). The CDR3 length is 13 residues. The CDR3 sequence is CSARSGGLNEQFF. CDR3 bases: TGCAGTGCTAGATCCGGAGGGCTTAATGAGCAGTTCTTC.

The chain joins TRBV12-3 or TRBV12-4 to TRBJ2-5; 9 bases map to TRBD1. The CDR3 has 16 residues. J was trimmed by 5 bases and V by 4 bases; bases with no gene match: 11. Here the CDR3 reads CASSSSGTGSIETQYF. CDR3 DNA: TGTGCCAGCAGTTCTTCCGGGACAGGGTCTATCGAGACCCAGTACTTC.

V usage is TRBV18 and J usage is TRBJ1-2; a possible D gene is TRBD1 (6 bases). The ends were cut back, 4 bases at V and 5 bases at J, with 23 bases in the middle. This CDR3 has 17 amino acids. Germline V gives CDR1 KGHSH, CDR2 LQKENI. The CDR3 DNA is TGTGCCAGCTCACTCCGAAACTCGGGGGCGGCTTTATATGGCTACACCTTC. This encodes CASSLRNSGAALYGYTF.

In DNA, the CDR3 is TGTGCCAGCAGTTACTCGAAGTGGAGGGACACCGGGGAGCTGTTTTTT. Residues: CASSYSKWRDTGELFF. This rearrangement joins TRBV6-5 to TRBJ2-2; D is possibly TRBD2 (6 bases). The germline V gene encodes CDR1 MNHEY and CDR2 SVGAGI. This CDR3 has 16 residues. V was shortened by 0 bases and J by 3 bases, with 11 bases between the two germline ends.